The rows below give T cell receptor beta chains drawn from one sample of a study of CD8 T cells in Susac syndrome. In TCRdb, the immunoSEQ multiplex PCR reads were re-called with MiXCR into one record per CDR3 protein. This table has 100,000 to 150,000 distinct CDR3 sequences, approximately 94% appearing once. Sample: CD4+ T cells from PBMCs. The receptors were sampled from a human donor with multiple sclerosis. Both conserved end residues are part of each CDR3. The D gene is left open where the match is weak. Not every row has a clone size; where given, it reads once, few, many or a size class.

>TRBJ1-6|15|TRBV4-3|.|.
TGCGCCAGCAGCCCCATTTGGCACTATAATTCACCCCTCCACTTT
CASSPIWHYNSPLHF
>TRBJ2-1|16|TRBV4-1|TRBD1|few
TGCGCCAGCAGCCAAGAACGGGACAGGGTCGGGAATGAGCAGTTCTTC
CASSQERDRVGNEQFF
>TRBJ2-7|13|TRBV10-3|.|.
TGTGCCATCAAGAGCAGGGAACTGGACGAGCAGTACTTC
CAIKSRELDEQYF
>TRBJ2-3|16|TRBV19|.|once
TGTGCCAGTAGTCAAAAAGGTTGGAGGAGCACAGATACGCAGTATTTT
CASSQKGWRSTDTQYF
>TRBJ2-5|15|TRBV5-6|TRBD1|.
TGTGCCAGCAGCATAGACCCGGGACAGGGGGAGACCCAGTACTTC
CASSIDPGQGETQYF
>TRBJ1-1|13|TRBV29-1|TRBD1|.
TGCAGCGTTGCCGGGACAGGGGCCACTGAAGCTTTCTTT
CSVAGTGATEAFF
>TRBJ2-2|10|TRBV30|.|.
TGTGCCTGGAGAGCCGGGGAGCTGTTTTTT
CAWRAGELFF
>TRBJ1-1|13|TRBV29-1|.|.
TGCAGCGTTTTCTTGGGGGGGAAGACTGAAGCTTTCTTT
CSVFLGGKTEAFF
>TRBJ2-1|13|TRBV29-1|.|.
TGCAGCACCCGAATGGGGTCGTACAATGAGCAGTTCTTC
CSTRMGSYNEQFF
>TRBJ1-1|13|TRBV7-3|.|.
TGTGCCAGCAGCCCCCAGGGGAGCGGGCGTGCTTTCTTT
CASSPQGSGRAFF
>TRBJ1-5|14|TRBV27|TRBD1|once
TGTGCCAGCGGTGGACAGGGACGGAATCAGCCCCAGCATTTT
CASGGQGRNQPQHF
>TRBJ2-7|13|TRBV10-3|.|.
TGTGCCATCGAAGGAAAGGGCTCCTACGAGCAGTACTTC
CAIEGKGSYEQYF
>TRBJ1-2|15|TRBV29-1|TRBD1|.
TGCAGCGTTGATAACGACAGGGGGCAAAACTATGGCTACACCTTC
CSVDNDRGQNYGYTF
>TRBJ1-1|14|TRBV3-1|.|.
TGTGCCAGCAGCCAACCTGACAAGACCACTGAAGCTTTCTTT
CASSQPDKTTEAFF
>TRBJ2-7|15|TRBV6-6|TRBD1|.
TGTGCCAGCAGTGACACAGGGGGCCCTACCTACGAGCAGTACTTC
CASSDTGGPTYEQYF
>TRBJ1-2|15|TRBV19|.|.
TGTGCCAGTAGTGCCTTTCCCCAGGCCTTGGGTGGCTACACCTTC
CASSAFPQALGGYTF
>TRBJ2-2|14|TRBV5-1|.|.
TGCGCCAGCAGCTTGTCGGGGTACACCGGGGAGCTGTTTTTT
CASSLSGYTGELFF
>TRBJ2-1|14|TRBV19|TRBD2|.
TGTGCCAGTAGTTCAGCGGGAGGGCCCGATGAGCAGTTCTTC
CASSSAGGPDEQFF
>TRBJ2-7|15|TRBV7-9|.|.
TGTGCCAGCAGCCCAACCGGGACGCCTGCCTACGAGCAGTACTTC
CASSPTGTPAYEQYF
>TRBJ2-3|15|TRBV29-1|TRBD1|.
TGCAGCCTCGAAAACAGACAGGGGGACACAGATACGCAGTATTTT
CSLENRQGDTDTQYF
>TRBJ1-2|15|TRBV13|.|.
TGTGCCAGCAGCCAACGGACAACCCCGAGGGATGGCTACACCTTC
CASSQRTTPRDGYTF
>TRBJ2-1|14|TRBV10-3|.|.
TGTGCCATCAGTGAGTCGAAGACTCTGAATGAGCAGTTCTTC
CAISESKTLNEQFF
>TRBJ1-1|13|TRBV20-1|.|.
TGCAGTGCTAGAGGACAGATGAACACTGAAGCTTTCTTT
CSARGQMNTEAFF
>TRBJ1-2|14|TRBV18|.|.
TGTGCCAGCTCATCCGAAAGGGTCTACTATGGCTACACCTTC
CASSSERVYYGYTF
>TRBJ1-2|14|TRBV24-1|.|.
TGTGCCACCAGTGACAAAGCCGGCAACTATGGCTACACCTTC
CATSDKAGNYGYTF
>TRBJ2-3|13|TRBV20-1|TRBD1|.
TGCAGTGCTCCTGACAGGGACGGCGATACGCAGTATTTT
CSAPDRDGDTQYF
>TRBJ2-5|14|TRBV12-3/TRBV12-4|.|.
TGTGCCACCAGTCTTCGGGGGGCGCGGGAGACCCAGTACTTC
CATSLRGARETQYF
>TRBJ2-1|14|TRBV7-2|.|.
TGTGCCACCACAGCCCAGCCCCGTACAGATGAGCAGTTCTTC
CATTAQPRTDEQFF
>TRBJ2-2|17|TRBV5-4|TRBD2|.
TGTGCCAGCAGCCGAGGAGTGACTAGCGAGAACACCGGGGAGCTGTTTTTT
CASSRGVTSENTGELFF
>TRBJ1-2|10|TRBV7-9|.|once
TGTGTAGGGGGACGCTATGGCTACACCTTC
CVGGRYGYTF
>TRBJ2-2|15|TRBV19|.|.
TGTGCCAGCGGCCCCGGGCCAGAACTCACCGGGGAGCTGTTTTTT
CASGPGPELTGELFF
>TRBJ1-4|14|TRBV5-4|.|.
TGTGCCAGCAGACGTGACAGCGACGATGAAAAACTGTTTTTT
CASRRDSDDEKLFF
>TRBJ2-7|15|TRBV20-1|TRBD1|.
TGCAGTGCTAGACCCGGACAGGGCTTGCGCTACGAGCAGTACTTC
CSARPGQGLRYEQYF
>TRBJ2-3|18|TRBV3-1|.|.
TGTGCCAGCAGCCCTCGCACGGGGTGGGGGCCTAGCACAGATACGCAGTATTTT
CASSPRTGWGPSTDTQYF
>TRBJ1-1|17|TRBV9|.|.
TGTGCCAGCAGCGTACAGGCTACCCCCATCATGAACACTGAAGCTTTCTTT
CASSVQATPIMNTEAFF
>TRBJ2-7|15|TRBV6-2/TRBV6-3|.|.
TGTGCCAGCAGGAAGGGGGGGACGGCCCTCTACGAGCAGTACTTC
CASRKGGTALYEQYF
>TRBJ1-5|13|TRBV28|.|.
TGTGCCAGCAAAGGGAGTTTTAGTCAGCCCCAGCATTTT
CASKGSFSQPQHF
>TRBJ2-5|13|TRBV14|.|.
TGTGCCAGCAGCCCCGGGAATCAAGAGACCCAGTACTTC
CASSPGNQETQYF
>TRBJ1-1|13|TRBV12-3/TRBV12-4|.|.
TGTGCCAGCAGTTTAGCGCCTACCGCTGAAGCTTTCTTT
CASSLAPTAEAFF
>TRBJ1-2|12|TRBV7-2|.|.
TGTGCCAGCAGTTTGGACAGAAACGGCTACACCTTC
CASSLDRNGYTF
>TRBJ2-7|15|TRBV4-1|TRBD1|.
TGCGCCAGCAGCCCTCCGGGACAGGGGGCGAACGAGCAGTACTTC
CASSPPGQGANEQYF
>TRBJ2-2|16|TRBV19|TRBD1|.
TGTGCCAGTAGTCACCGGGACAGGGGGCGCACCGGGGAGCTGTTTTTT
CASSHRDRGRTGELFF
>TRBJ2-2|16|TRBV6-2/TRBV6-3|TRBD2|.
TGTGCCAGCAGCGAACCTAGCGGGGGTCGGACCGGGGAGCTGTTTTTT
CASSEPSGGRTGELFF
>TRBJ1-2|12|TRBV30|TRBD1|.
TGTGCCTGGAGTGTAGACAGGGTTGGCTACACCTTC
CAWSVDRVGYTF
>TRBJ1-1|15|TRBV5-4|.|.
TGTGCCAGCAGCAAAGAAGGACAGAAGAACACTGAAGCTTTCTTT
CASSKEGQKNTEAFF
>TRBJ1-5|15|TRBV9|.|.
TGTGCCAGCAGCCCTGGGCAGGTGATAAATCAGCCCCAGCATTTT
CASSPGQVINQPQHF
>TRBJ1-2|14|TRBV9|.|.
TGTGCCAGCAGCGTAGTCACCGGGAACTATGGCTACACCTTC
CASSVVTGNYGYTF
>TRBJ2-3|14|TRBV20-1|TRBD1|.
TGCAGTGTTCGAAGGGACAGGGGCACAGATACGCAGTATTTT
CSVRRDRGTDTQYF
>TRBJ2-2|17|TRBV3-1|TRBD2|.
TGTGCCAGCAGCCTAGGACTAGCGGGAGGGAACGCCGGGGAGCTGTTTTTT
CASSLGLAGGNAGELFF
>TRBJ1-6|16|TRBV9|.|.
TGTGCCAGCAGCGTAGGAGGGGCCCCTGGGGATTCACCCCTCCACTTT
CASSVGGAPGDSPLHF